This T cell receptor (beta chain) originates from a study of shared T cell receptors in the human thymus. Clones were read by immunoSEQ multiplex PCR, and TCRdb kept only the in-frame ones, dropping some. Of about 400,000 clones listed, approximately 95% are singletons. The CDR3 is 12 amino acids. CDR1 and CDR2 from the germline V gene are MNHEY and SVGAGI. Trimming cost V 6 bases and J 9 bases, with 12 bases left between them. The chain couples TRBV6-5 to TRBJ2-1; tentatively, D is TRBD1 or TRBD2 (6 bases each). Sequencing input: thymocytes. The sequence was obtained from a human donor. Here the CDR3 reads CASRKGEAEQFF. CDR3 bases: TGTGCCAGCAGAAAGGGGGAGGCTGAGCAGTTCTTC.